Below, 22 T cell receptor beta chains from the same sample are listed, as sequenced in a study of T-cell reconstitution after alpha-beta-depleted transplantation in children. Construction of the TCRbeta library involved unique molecular identifiers. TCRdb analysed the PCR reads with MiXCR anew, one entry per CDR3 protein. The sample includes a few hundred thousand distinct CDR3 sequences, more than 20% seen only once; the top ten take roughly 9.7%. Sequencing used PBMCs, mostly from graft donor cells, obtained 180 days after TCRalphabeta/CD19-depleted stem cell transplant. All receptors come from a male patient younger than 18 who had a stem cell transplant for acute lymphoblastic leukemia, so the T cells may come from the graft donor.

A remark on this clonotype: An end of the junction does not agree with germline; a read error may underlie this. V and J are TRBV5-1 and TRBJ2-5; D is possibly TRBD2 (6 bases). This CDR3 comprises 14 residues. Germline V lookup: CDR1 SGHRS, CDR2 YFSETQ. The CDR3 reads CASSLGTLKETQSF. CDR3 DNA sequence: TGCGCCAGCAGCTTAGGGACTTTAAAAGAGACCCAGTCCTTC.

This clonotype has a handful of counts. The V call is TRBV11-1, the J call TRBJ2-1, with TRBD2 identical over 10 bases. CDR1 SGHAT and CDR2 FQDESV come from the germline V gene (reference sequence). Trimming at V came to 2 bases and at J to 8 bases, leaving 15 bases not matched to a gene. The CDR3 runs to 18 residues. The CDR3 DNA sequence: TGTGCCAGCAGCTTACGGCCGCTAGCGGGAGCGGGAATCCATGAGCAGTTCTTC. This translates into CASSLRPLAGAGIHEQFF.

The chain carries TRBV5-1 and TRBJ2-2; TRBD2 agrees at 12 bases. The V segment lost 1 base and the J segment 0 bases; nucleotides outside the gene matches: 4. CDR3 size: 18 residues. Germline assignment: CDR1 SGHRS and CDR2 YFSETQ. CDR3 sequence (DNA): TGCGCCAGCAGCTTGTCGACTAGCGGGGGACCGAACACCGGGGAGCTGTTTTTT. Translated: CASSLSTSGGPNTGELFF. The full variable domain, in which reference TRBV5-1 and TRBJ2-2 provide the parts outside the CDR3, is KAGVTQTPRYLIKTRGQQVTLSCSPISGHRSVSWYQQTPGQGLQFLFEYFSETQRNKGNFPGRFSGRQFSNSRSEMNVSTLELGDSALYLCASSLSTSGGPNTGELFFGEGSRLTVL.

The chain employs TRBV24-1 and TRBJ2-2, with TRBD2 matching 9 bases. Germline trimming cut 4 bases from V and 4 bases from J; bases unmatched to any gene: 3. The CDR3 has 15 amino acids. CDR1 and CDR2 (germline): KGHDR, SFDVKD. CDR3 in amino acids: CATSDVAGATGELFF. DNA of the CDR3: TGTGCCACCAGTGACGTAGCGGGAGCCACCGGGGAGCTGTTTTTT.

The rearrangement links TRBV27 to TRBJ2-1; D is perhaps TRBD2 (5 bases). The CDR3 is made up of 13 amino acids. Trimming removed 0 bases at V and 9 bases at J, with 9 bases between. Germline CDR1 is MNHEY and CDR2 is SMNVEV (reference sequence). In DNA, the CDR3 is TGTGCCAGCAGTTTATCCCCTAGCCCTGAGCAGTTCTTC. Its translation: CASSLSPSPEQFF.

The CDR3 loop reads CASSLTLAGRAYNEQFF. The CDR3 nucleotides read TGTGCCAGCAGCCTAACGCTAGCGGGCAGAGCCTACAATGAGCAGTTCTTC. The chain recombines TRBV7-2 with TRBJ2-1, with 8 positions matching TRBD2. Germline assignment: CDR1 SGHTA and CDR2 FQGNSA. The CDR3 loop spans 17 amino acids. J lost 2 bases, V lost 5 bases, and 11 bases had no gene match.

The V call is TRBV10-3, the J call TRBJ2-2; TRBD1 might be the D (6 bases). This CDR3 contains 12 residues. Looked up from germline, CDR1 is ENHRY and CDR2 is SYGVKD. The ends were cut back, 7 bases at V and 7 bases at J, with 10 bases in the middle. CDR3 bases: TGTGCCATCATTGGGACAAACGGGGAGCTGTTTTTT. Translated, it gives CAIIGTNGELFF.

The chain is built from TRBV6-7 and TRBJ2-5; TRBD1 aligns across 8 bases. TRBV6-7 is annotated as an ORF whose role is uncertain. V trimming: 0 bases; J trimming: 5 bases; junction bases outside the gene matches: 11. The CDR3 extends over 17 amino acids. The CDR3 reads CASSYSMARGHRETQYF. In DNA, the CDR3 is TGTGCCAGCAGTTACTCGATGGCCAGGGGGCACCGGGAGACCCAGTACTTC.

This chain uses TRBV29-1 with TRBJ2-3; the D is unclear. V dropped 7 bases and J dropped 2 bases, with 13 bases sitting between them. The CDR3 spans 13 residues. Germline CDR1 and CDR2: SQVTM and ANQGSEA. The CDR3 loop is CSAVTEHTDTQYF. In DNA, the CDR3 is TGCAGCGCCGTGACTGAACACACAGATACGCAGTATTTT.

The V gene is TRBV6-6, the J gene TRBJ2-5, with a weak D call TRBD2 (6 bases). The CDR3 is 12 amino acids. Per the germline V gene, CDR1 is MNHNY and CDR2 is SVGAGI (reference sequence). Trimming stripped 2 bases from V and 7 bases from J, with 8 bases between. CDR3 DNA sequence: TGTGCCAGCAGTTACGGAGCGGGGACCCAGTACTTC. Amino acid sequence: CASSYGAGTQYF.

There are a few counts of this clonotype. The V gene is TRBV12-3 or TRBV12-4, the J gene TRBJ2-3; 12 bases match TRBD2. The CDR3 length is 14 residues. V lost 3 bases and J lost 8; bases outside the gene matches: 3. This CDR3 is CASSFGTSGPTQYF. In DNA, the CDR3 is TGTGCCAGCAGTTTCGGGACTAGCGGGCCTACGCAGTATTTT.

This clonotype was seen only a few times. V usage is TRBV19 and J usage is TRBJ2-2; tentatively, D is TRBD1 (6 bases). The CDR3 is 15 amino acids. Trimming shortened V by 6 bases and J by 1 base, and 12 bases separated the two germline ends. In germline, CDR1 is LNHDA, CDR2 SQIVND (reference sequence). CDR3 bases: TGTGCCAGTAGGGCAGGGGCCATGAACACCGGGGAGCTGTTTTTT. Amino acids: CASRAGAMNTGELFF.

The J gene is TRBJ2-3, the V gene TRBV6-5, with 12 bases that match TRBD2. CDR1 and CDR2 from the germline V gene are MNHEY and SVGAGI. The J segment lost 2 bases and the V segment lost 0 bases, leaving 9 bases of the junction unmatched. The CDR3 spans 19 residues. The CDR3, as DNA: TGTGCCAGCAGTTACTCGACTAGCGGGAGTACCCCCCTCACAGATACGCAGTATTTT. Amino acids: CASSYSTSGSTPLTDTQYF.

This clonotype was observed many times. V and J are TRBV5-1 and TRBJ2-1; D not certain. Trimming took off 7 bases at V and 7 bases at J, with 9 bases between the two ends. The CDR3 consists of 11 residues. Per germline, CDR1 SGHRS and CDR2 YFSETQ. The CDR3 region has the DNA TGCGCCAGCGGACGCACTAATGAGCAGTTCTTC. This sequence encodes CASGRTNEQFF.

This clonotype was seen more than once but under ten times. V gene TRBV11-3 combines with J gene TRBJ2-1, with 11 bases fitting TRBD2. Germline trimming cut 1 base from V and 6 bases from J; bases unmatched to any gene: 5. Per germline, CDR1 SGHNT and CDR2 YENEEA. The CDR3 runs 16 residues. CDR3 coding DNA: TGTGCCAGCAGCTTAGGAGAACTAGCGGGAGTCAATGAGCAGTTCTTC. This translates into CASSLGELAGVNEQFF.

The table lists this clonotype with a few counts. CDR3: CSASRWLAEAFF. Here the CDR3 DNA reads TGCAGTGCTAGCCGGTGGTTGGCTGAAGCTTTCTTT. The chain has TRBV20-1 and TRBJ1-1; no definite D call. V dropped 3 bases and J dropped 6 bases, with 11 bases sitting between them. Germline V gives CDR1 DFQATT, CDR2 SNEGSKA (reference sequence). The CDR3 length is 12 residues.

This chain uses TRBV5-1 with TRBJ2-1; a weak D match, TRBD1 (5 bases). The CDR3 totals 14 residues. Germline V gives CDR1 SGHRS, CDR2 YFSETQ. The ends were cut back, 1 base at V and 9 bases at J, with 14 bases in the middle. This chain's CDR3 is CASSLWGRIREQFF. The CDR3 bases are TGCGCCAGCAGCTTGTGGGGCCGTATCCGTGAGCAGTTCTTC.

The chain is built from TRBV9 and TRBJ2-1; no clear D gene. Per the germline V gene, CDR1 is SGDLS and CDR2 is YYNGEE. The germline V and J ends were trimmed by 0 bases and 7 bases, with 11 bases remaining between them. This CDR3 comprises 14 residues. In DNA, the CDR3 is TGTGCCAGCAGCGTAGCCTTAAATTATAATGAGCAGTTCTTC. Protein product: CASSVALNYNEQFF.

Ten or more counts support this clonotype. The chain joins TRBV5-5 to TRBJ2-5; 14 nucleotides agree with TRBD2. The CDR3 totals 15 residues. Per germline, CDR1 SGHKS and CDR2 YYEKEE (reference sequence). J was trimmed by 5 bases and V by 1 base; bases with no gene match: 1. Written as DNA, the CDR3 is TGTGCCAGCAGCTTGAGGACTAGCGGGGGGGAGACCCAGTACTTC. Translating it yields CASSLRTSGGETQYF. The variable domain in full, completed from reference TRBV5-5 and TRBJ2-5, reads DAGVTQSPTHLIKTRGQQVTLRCSPISGHKSVSWYQQVLGQGPQFIFQYYEKEERGRGNFPDRFSARQFPNYSSELNVNALLLGDSALYLCASSLRTSGGETQYFGPGTRLLVL.

This clonotype was seen a few times. J is TRBJ2-7 and V is TRBV7-6, with no clear D. Trimming pared 2 bases from V and 3 bases from J, leaving 14 bases between. CDR1 is SGHVS, CDR2 FNYEAQ, per germline. The CDR3 has 15 amino acids. The CDR3 reads CASSLPLKGFYEQYF. CDR3 bases: TGTGCCAGCAGCTTACCTCTTAAAGGATTCTACGAGCAGTACTTC.

V and J are TRBV7-9 and TRBJ1-3; D is ambiguous. Germline-derived CDR1 and CDR2 are SEHNR and FQNEAQ (reference sequence). This CDR3 contains 13 residues. Trimming stripped 3 bases from V and 5 bases from J, with 8 bases between. CDR3 sequence (DNA): TGTGCCAGCAGCTTCAAAAGCAGAAACACCATATATTTT. Translation gives CASSFKSRNTIYF.

The chain recombines TRBV27 with TRBJ2-1; D perhaps matches TRBD2 (6 bases). Germline V gene data show CDR1 as MNHEY and CDR2 as SMNVEV (reference sequence). This CDR3 comprises 17 residues. Trimming left V 5 bases short and J 0 bases short, with 17 bases between. CDR3 sequence (DNA): TGTGCCAGCAGTCCAAGGGTGGCGGGGTTCTCCTACAATGAGCAGTTCTTC. Residues: CASSPRVAGFSYNEQFF.